Below, 17 T cell receptor beta chains from the same sample are listed, as sequenced in a study of diagnostic markers for celiac disease. TCRdb re-called the reads and catalogs CDR3 proteins one per entry, DNA excluded. This sample's table has around 7,500 distinct CDR3 sequences. What was sequenced was either unsorted cells or a sorted T cell fraction (not recorded which). Source of these receptors: a human donor. This table probably holds off-target reads from a library built for another chain.

This clonotype is classed as medium-sized by frequency. The chain is built from TRBV6-2 or TRBV6-3 and TRBJ2-7; with no DNA, the TCRdb D assignment of TRBD1 cannot be verified. Germline lookup yields CDR1 MNHEY and CDR2 SVGEGT. The CDR3 length is 15 residues. CDR3 region: CASRTEDRGGFEQYF.

Here the CDR3 reads CASSLVGGRTGELFF. The rearrangement links TRBV7-8 to TRBJ2-2; there is no DNA to check the TCRdb D call of TRBD1. CDR1 SGHVS and CDR2 FQNEAQ come from the germline V gene. CDR3 length equals 15 residues.

The rearrangement joins TRBV7-9 to TRBJ2-5. The germline V gene has CDR1 SEHNR and CDR2 FQNEAQ (reference sequence). The CDR3 length is 11 residues. The CDR3 reads CASSLMQTQYF.

This clonotype is medium-sized (0.01 to 0.1%) by frequency. CDR3: CSARGTSGSDEQFF. The chain links TRBV20-1 to TRBJ2-1; TCRdb selects TRBD2, and the lack of DNA leaves this call unchecked. Germline CDR1 DFQATT, CDR2 SNEGSKA (reference sequence). This CDR3 has 14 amino acids.

Its frequency marks this clonotype as medium-sized. This sequence joins TRBV9 and TRBJ1-3. Germline V gene sequence: CDR1 SGDLS, CDR2 YYNGEE. The CDR3 is 17 amino acids. CDR3: CASSVDLPKSSGNTIYF.

This rearrangement joins TRBV5-1 to TRBJ2-5; without DNA, the TCRdb call of TRBD2 cannot be checked. Germline CDR1 is SGHRS and CDR2 is YFSETQ. This CDR3 contains 15 residues. The CDR3 spells CASSSQLASQETQYF. The whole variable domain, remainder taken from reference TRBV5-1 and TRBJ2-5, is KAGVTQTPRYLIKTRGQQVTLSCSPISGHRSVSWYQQTPGQGLQFLFEYFSETQRNKGNFPGRFSGRQFSNSRSEMNVSTLELGDSALYLCASSSQLASQETQYFGPGTRLLVL.

CDR3 sequence reads: CASSFLSNQPQHF. The chain combines TRBV27 with TRBJ1-5. Germline loops: CDR1 MNHEY, CDR2 SMNVEV (reference sequence). The length of the CDR3 is 13 residues.

The chain uses TRBV28 and TRBJ2-1; the TRBD2 assignment by TCRdb is unverifiable without DNA. The CDR3 covers 15 residues. Looked up from germline, CDR1 is MDHEN and CDR2 is SYDVKM. This CDR3 is CASSWTSGGYNEQFF.

Considering frequency, this clonotype is large. J is TRBJ2-3 and V is TRBV28; without DNA, the TCRdb call of TRBD1 cannot be checked. This CDR3 spans 15 amino acids. Germline V gives CDR1 MDHEN, CDR2 SYDVKM. The CDR3: CASSSILGHTDTQYF.

This chain uses TRBV28 with TRBJ1-5; TCRdb's assignment of TRBD1 cannot be checked, as there is no DNA. The germline gives CDR1 MDHEN, CDR2 SYDVKM. The length of the CDR3 is 18 residues. The CDR3 sequence: CASSPLPQKTGGKQPQHF. Full variable domain (rest looked up from reference TRBV28 and TRBJ1-5): DVKVTQSSRYLVKRTGEKVFLECVQDMDHENMFWYRQDPGLGLRLIYFSYDVKMKEKGDIPEGYSVSREKKERFSLILESASTNQTSMYLCASSPLPQKTGGKQPQHFGDGTRLSIL.

The V gene is TRBV5-6, the J gene TRBJ1-6. CDR1 is SGHDT and CDR2 is YYEEEE in the germline V gene. This CDR3 comprises 15 residues. CDR3 amino acids: CASSRRLDRNSPLHF.

The gene calls are TRBV27 and TRBJ2-7; the D call from TCRdb, TRBD1, cannot be confirmed without DNA. CDR3 length equals 14 residues. Germline values: CDR1 MNHEY, CDR2 SMNVEV (reference sequence). CDR3 sequence: CASRQNRGGYEQYF.

The chain is built from TRBV29-1 and TRBJ1-3. Germline V gene lookup returns CDR1 SQVTM and CDR2 ANQGSEA. The CDR3 length is 13 residues. The CDR3 is CSVGLEVGNTIYF.

The chain is built from TRBV30 and TRBJ1-5; the D call from TCRdb, TRBD1, cannot be confirmed without DNA. The germline CDR1 and CDR2 sequences are GTSNPN and SVGIG (reference sequence). The CDR3 is 13 amino acids. The CDR3 reads CAWSQEEGGPQHF. Looking up the rest from reference TRBV30 and TRBJ1-5 gives the full variable domain: SQTIHQWPATLVQPVGSPLSLECTVEGTSNPNLYWYRQAAGRGLQLLFYSVGIGQISSEVPQNLSASRPQDRQFILSSKKLLLSDSGFYLCAWSQEEGGPQHFGDGTRLSIL.

V and J are TRBV5-5 and TRBJ2-7; TCRdb picks TRBD2, but there is no DNA to check that call. The CDR3 extends over 15 amino acids. CDR1 and CDR2 from the germline V gene are SGHKS and YYEKEE (reference sequence). CDR3 sequence: CASSLRGLAGYEQYF.

This clonotype is deemed medium-sized by its frequency. The CDR3 loop reads CASSQSGFRYEQYF. The J gene is TRBJ2-7, the V gene TRBV16. CDR1 and CDR2 from the germline V gene are KGHSY and FQNENV. The CDR3 covers 14 residues.

V gene TRBV18 combines with J gene TRBJ1-1; TCRdb gives TRBD1 as the D gene, but with no DNA this cannot be confirmed. The CDR3 has 12 amino acids. CDR1 and CDR2 (germline): KGHSH, LQKENI. The CDR3 protein is CASSPDGGPAFF.